These 13 T cell receptor beta chains came from one sample sequenced in a study of regulatory T cells in long-lasting Graves disease. Library construction for TCR beta used iRepertoire HTBI primers and Arm-PCR of CDR3 regions. From the multiplex PCR reads, TCRdb called clonotypes with MiXCR, one entry per CDR3 protein. The sample consists of 360,000 or so distinct CDR3 sequences, approximately 23% of them appearing once. Time point in this sample: persistent/refractory GD, antithyroid drugs over 5 years with positive TRAb. After RNA was extracted from PBMCs, the TCR library was made from it. Sample: peripheral blood mononuclear cells (PBMCs), taken when the disease was refractory, from a patient treated with antithyroid drugs. These receptor sequences come from a woman aged 40 to 50 with Graves disease.

This clonotype was found many times. V gene TRBV7-8 combines with J gene TRBJ2-7; TRBD2 aligns across 7 bases. Trimming cost V 5 bases and J 6 bases; bases outside gene matches: 7. The CDR3 is 13 residues long. Per the germline V gene, CDR1 is SGHVS and CDR2 is FQNEAQ. Here the CDR3 reads CASSPLGLTEQYF. The CDR3 nucleotides read TGTGCCAGCAGCCCATTGGGACTAACCGAGCAGTACTTC.

This clonotype was seen a handful of times. The chain uses TRBV5-5 and TRBJ1-5; D perhaps matches TRBD1 (5 bases). Trimming stripped 3 bases from V and 0 bases from J, with 7 bases between. The CDR3 contains 14 residues. Germline V lookup: CDR1 SGHKS, CDR2 YYEKEE (reference sequence). CDR3 sequence: CASSWDGSNQPQHF. The CDR3 nucleotides are TGTGCCAGCAGCTGGGACGGTAGCAATCAGCCCCAGCATTTT. Complete variable domain (other parts from reference TRBV5-5 and TRBJ1-5): DAGVTQSPTHLIKTRGQQVTLRCSPISGHKSVSWYQQVLGQGPQFIFQYYEKEERGRGNFPDRFSARQFPNYSSELNVNALLLGDSALYLCASSWDGSNQPQHFGDGTRLSIL.

In this sample, this clonotype turned up many times. This chain joins TRBV12-3 or TRBV12-4 and TRBJ2-7, with D possibly being TRBD1 or TRBD2 (5 bases each). The CDR3 totals 14 residues. V was shortened by 5 bases and J by 9 bases, with 20 bases between the two germline ends. CDR3 sequence (DNA): TGTGCCAGCAGTCCGGGACGGCACTATATCGGGCAGTACTTC. It is translated as CASSPGRHYIGQYF.

The chain recombines TRBV19 with TRBJ1-1; no definite D call. Trimming left V 5 bases short and J 4 bases short, with 17 bases between. The CDR3 length is 15 residues. Germline values: CDR1 LNHDA, CDR2 SQIVND (reference sequence). The CDR3 nucleotides are TGTGCCAGTAGTCTGCCGGGCCGGACGGGCACTGAAGCTTTCTTT. It translates to CASSLPGRTGTEAFF.

This clonotype was found many times. V is TRBV6-2 or TRBV6-3 and J is TRBJ2-4; possibly TRBD2 for D (6 bases). There are 17 residues in the CDR3. The V end was cut by 5 bases, the J end by 9 bases, with 26 bases between. Per germline, CDR1 MNHEY and CDR2 SVGEGT. CDR3 loop: CASSTSLGGAKNGIQYF. CDR3 in DNA: TGTGCCAGCAGTACTAGCCTCGGTGGGGCTAAAAATGGCATTCAGTACTTC.

This clonotype came up many times. The V call is TRBV28, the J call TRBJ2-7; the D is unclear. From germline, CDR1 is MDHEN and CDR2 SYDVKM. The V gene lost 10 bases and the J gene lost 3 bases, with 19 bases spanning the gap. The CDR3 is made up of 14 amino acids. In DNA form, the CDR3 reads TGTGCCACAGCCGCCGGGTCCGACTTCTACGAGCAGTACTTC. The encoded protein is CATAAGSDFYEQYF.

The V call is TRBV7-3, the J call TRBJ2-7; D might be TRBD1 or TRBD2, each matching 5 bases. Between the trimmed V and J ends, which lost 2 bases and 11 bases, there was a span of 13 bases. The CDR3 has 12 residues. CDR1 is SGHTA and CDR2 is FQGTGA in the germline V gene. For the CDR3, the DNA is TGTGCCAGCAGCTTAGGGGACGGAAACAAGTACTTC. It translates to CASSLGDGNKYF.

This clonotype has at least ten counts. The chain links TRBV2 to TRBJ2-2, with 7 bases matching TRBD1. Trimming removed 9 bases from V and 1 base from J; junction bases left unmatched: 5. CDR1 is SNHLY, CDR2 FYNNEI, per germline. The CDR3 has 14 amino acids. The CDR3 sequence: CASHRTGNTGELFF. In DNA form, the CDR3 reads TGTGCCAGTCACCGGACAGGGAACACCGGGGAGCTGTTTTTT.

V gene TRBV28 combines with J gene TRBJ2-5, with 8 bases that match TRBD1. The DNA end is more similar to TRBJ2-1, so the J call may be wrong. The CDR3 runs 16 residues. CDR1 is MDHEN and CDR2 is SYDVKM in the germline V gene. The CDR3, as DNA: TGTGCCAGCAGTTCCCTGGGGACAGGAAATTTCAATGAGCAGTTCTTC. This codes for CASSSLGTGNFNEQFF.

This chain joins TRBV6-5 and TRBJ2-4, with TRBD1 matching 11 bases. The ends lost 2 bases at V and 0 bases at J; junction bases unmatched: 12. In germline, CDR1 is MNHEY, CDR2 SVGAGI. This CDR3 has 20 residues. The CDR3 bases are TGTGCCAGCAGTTACCGACACCCGGGACAGGGGGGCCTAGCCAAAAACATTCAGTACTTC. Translated: CASSYRHPGQGGLAKNIQYF.

The genes are TRBV6-1 and TRBJ2-2; TRBD2 matches 7 bases. This CDR3 contains 14 residues. Germline trimming cut 4 bases from V and 3 bases from J; bases unmatched to any gene: 2. The germline V gene encodes CDR1 MNHNS and CDR2 SASEGT. This chain's CDR3 is CASSGLAYTGELFF. CDR3 nucleotides: TGTGCCAGCAGTGGACTAGCCTACACCGGGGAGCTGTTTTTT.

Many counts were recorded for this clonotype. The chain employs TRBV28 and TRBJ2-7, with 9 bases lining up with TRBD1. The junction had 8 bases not matched to a gene; V was cut back by 5 bases and J by 3 bases. The CDR3 consists of 15 residues. CDR1 is MDHEN and CDR2 is SYDVKM in the germline V gene. For the CDR3, the DNA is TGTGCCAGCAGTCCCCACGGACAGGGGCGCTACGAGCAGTACTTC. Translated, it gives CASSPHGQGRYEQYF.

With regard to this clonotype: A much larger clone lies one base from this, so it may be a read error. This chain joins TRBV2 and TRBJ1-1, with D maybe TRBD1 (5 bases). CDR1 is SNHLY and CDR2 is FYNNEI in the germline V gene. The CDR3 contains 13 residues. Trimming took 1 base from V and 10 from J, leaving 13 bases between them. CDR3 region: CASSEGGAYIAFF. The CDR3 region has the DNA TGTGCCAGCAGTGAAGGCGGGGCGTACATAGCTTTCTTT. The variable domain in full, with the rest retrieved from reference TRBV2 and TRBJ1-1, is EPEVTQTPSHQVTQMGQEVILRCVPISNHLYFYWYRQILGQKVEFLVSFYNNEISEKSEIFDDQFSVERPDGSNFTLKIRSTKLEDSAMYFCASSEGGAYIAFFGQGTRLTVV.